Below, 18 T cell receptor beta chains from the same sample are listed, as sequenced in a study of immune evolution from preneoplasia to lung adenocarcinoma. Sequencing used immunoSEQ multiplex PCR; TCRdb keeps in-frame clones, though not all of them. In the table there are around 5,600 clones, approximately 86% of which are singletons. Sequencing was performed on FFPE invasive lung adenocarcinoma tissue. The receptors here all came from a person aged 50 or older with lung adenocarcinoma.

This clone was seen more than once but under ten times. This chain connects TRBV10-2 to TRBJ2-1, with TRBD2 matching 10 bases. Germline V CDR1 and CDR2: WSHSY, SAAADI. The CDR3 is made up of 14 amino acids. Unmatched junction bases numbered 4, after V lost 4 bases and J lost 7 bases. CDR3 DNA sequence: TGCGCCAGCAGTGCTAGCGGGAGAGGGAATGAGCAGTTCTTC. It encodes CASSASGRGNEQFF.

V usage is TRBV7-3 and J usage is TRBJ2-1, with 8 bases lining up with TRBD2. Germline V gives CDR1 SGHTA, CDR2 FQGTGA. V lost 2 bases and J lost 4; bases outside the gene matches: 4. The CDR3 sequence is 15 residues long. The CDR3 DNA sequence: TGTGCCAGCAGCTTAGATCCGGGAGGGTACAATGAGCAGTTCTTC. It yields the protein CASSLDPGGYNEQFF.

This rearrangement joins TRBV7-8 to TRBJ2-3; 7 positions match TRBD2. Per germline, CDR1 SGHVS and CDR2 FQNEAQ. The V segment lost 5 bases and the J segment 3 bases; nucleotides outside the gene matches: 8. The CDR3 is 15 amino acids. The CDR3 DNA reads TGTGCCAGCAGCCCCCCAACGGGGGGTACAGATACGCAGTATTTT. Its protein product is CASSPPTGGTDTQYF.

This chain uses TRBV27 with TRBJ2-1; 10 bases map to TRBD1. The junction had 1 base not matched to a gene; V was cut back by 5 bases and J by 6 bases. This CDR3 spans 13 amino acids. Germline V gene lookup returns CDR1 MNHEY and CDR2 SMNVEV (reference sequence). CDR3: CASSDRGRNEQFF. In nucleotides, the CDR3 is TGTGCCAGCAGTGACAGGGGGCGCAATGAGCAGTTCTTC.

The CDR3 DNA is TGTGCCAGCAGCTTGGTATCCCAAGAGACCCAGTACTTC. This translates into CASSLVSQETQYF. The chain is built from TRBV5-6 and TRBJ2-5; no clear D gene. The CDR3 runs 13 residues. The V gene lost 0 bases and the J gene lost 1 base, with 4 bases spanning the gap. Germline V gives CDR1 SGHDT, CDR2 YYEEEE.

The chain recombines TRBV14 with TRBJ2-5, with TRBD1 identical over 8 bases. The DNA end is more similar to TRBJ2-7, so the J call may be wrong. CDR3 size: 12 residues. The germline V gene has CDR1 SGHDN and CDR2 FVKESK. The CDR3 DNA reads TGTGCCAGCAGCGACAGGGGATACGAGCAGTACTTC. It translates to CASSDRGYEQYF.

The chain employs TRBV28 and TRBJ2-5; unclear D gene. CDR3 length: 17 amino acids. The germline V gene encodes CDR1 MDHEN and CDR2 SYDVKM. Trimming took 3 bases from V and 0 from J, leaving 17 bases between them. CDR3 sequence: CASSFSPRLAYQETQYF. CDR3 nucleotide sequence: TGTGCCAGCAGTTTCTCACCCCGCCTCGCGTACCAAGAGACCCAGTACTTC.

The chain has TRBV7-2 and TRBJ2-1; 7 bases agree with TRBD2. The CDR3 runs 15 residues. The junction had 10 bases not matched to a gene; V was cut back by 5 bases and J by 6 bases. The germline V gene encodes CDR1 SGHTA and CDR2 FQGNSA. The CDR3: CASSQGRAYGNEQFF. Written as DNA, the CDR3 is TGTGCCAGCAGCCAAGGGAGGGCCTATGGCAATGAGCAGTTCTTC. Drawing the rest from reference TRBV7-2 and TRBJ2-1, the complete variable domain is GAGVSQSPSNKVTEKGKDVELRCDPISGHTALYWYRQSLGQGLEFLIYFQGNSAPDKSGLPSDRFSAERTGGSVSTLTIQRTQQEDSAVYLCASSQGRAYGNEQFFGPGTRLTVL.

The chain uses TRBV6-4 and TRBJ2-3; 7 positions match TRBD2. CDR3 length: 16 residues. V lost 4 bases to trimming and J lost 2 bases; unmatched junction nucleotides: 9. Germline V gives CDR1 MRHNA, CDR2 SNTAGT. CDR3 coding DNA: TGTGCCAGCAGTGTGGCTAGCGGAGGGGACACAGATACGCAGTATTTT. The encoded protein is CASSVASGGDTDTQYF.

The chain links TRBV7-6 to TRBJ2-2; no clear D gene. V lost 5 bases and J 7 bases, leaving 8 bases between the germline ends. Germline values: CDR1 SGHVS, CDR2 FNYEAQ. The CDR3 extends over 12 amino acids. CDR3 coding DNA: TGTGCCAGCAGCCCTACCGGCGGGGAGCTGTTTTTT. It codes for CASSPTGGELFF.

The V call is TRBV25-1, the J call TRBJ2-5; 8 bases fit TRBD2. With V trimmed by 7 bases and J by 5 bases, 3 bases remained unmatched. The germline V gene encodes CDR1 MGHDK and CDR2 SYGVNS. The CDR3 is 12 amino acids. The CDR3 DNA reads TGTGCCAGCACCCGGGGGGGGGAGACCCAGTACTTC. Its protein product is CASTRGGETQYF.

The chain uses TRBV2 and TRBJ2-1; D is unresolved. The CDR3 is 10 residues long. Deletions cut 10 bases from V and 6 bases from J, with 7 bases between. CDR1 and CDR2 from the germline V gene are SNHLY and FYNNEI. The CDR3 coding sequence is TGTGCCACCAAGGCCAATGAGCAGTTCTTC. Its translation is CATKANEQFF.

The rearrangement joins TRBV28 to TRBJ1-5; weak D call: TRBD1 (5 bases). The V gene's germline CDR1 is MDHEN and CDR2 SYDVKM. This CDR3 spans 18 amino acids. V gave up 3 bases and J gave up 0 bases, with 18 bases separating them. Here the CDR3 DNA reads TGTGCCAGCAGTTTCCCGACAGCCCTACAATTTAGCAATCAGCCCCAGCATTTT. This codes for CASSFPTALQFSNQPQHF.

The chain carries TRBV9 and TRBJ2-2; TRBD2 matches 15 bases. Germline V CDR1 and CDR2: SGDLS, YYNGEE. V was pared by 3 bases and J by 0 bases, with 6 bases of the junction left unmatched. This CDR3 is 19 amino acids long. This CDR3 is CASSGTSGRAPANTGELFF. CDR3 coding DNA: TGTGCCAGCAGCGGGACTAGCGGGAGGGCCCCCGCGAACACCGGGGAGCTGTTTTTT. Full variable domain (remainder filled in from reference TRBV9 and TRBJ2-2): DSGVTQTPKHLITATGQRVTLRCSPRSGDLSVYWYQQSLDQGLQFLIQYYNGEERAKGNILERFSAQQFPDLHSELNLSSLELGDSALYFCASSGTSGRAPANTGELFFGEGSRLTVL.

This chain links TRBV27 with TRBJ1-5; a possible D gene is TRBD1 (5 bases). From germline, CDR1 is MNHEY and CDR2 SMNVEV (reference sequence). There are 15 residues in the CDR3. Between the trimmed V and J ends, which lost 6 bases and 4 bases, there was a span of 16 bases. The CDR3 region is CASSRWRGDNQPQHF. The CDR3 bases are TGTGCCAGCAGCCGCTGGCGGGGGGATAATCAGCCCCAGCATTTT.

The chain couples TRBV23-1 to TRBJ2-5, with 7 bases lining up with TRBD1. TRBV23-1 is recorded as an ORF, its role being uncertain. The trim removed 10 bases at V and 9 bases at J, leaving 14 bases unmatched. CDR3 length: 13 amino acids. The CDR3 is CATGTDTFRPQYF. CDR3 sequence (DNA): TGCGCCACCGGGACAGATACATTTCGTCCCCAGTACTTC.

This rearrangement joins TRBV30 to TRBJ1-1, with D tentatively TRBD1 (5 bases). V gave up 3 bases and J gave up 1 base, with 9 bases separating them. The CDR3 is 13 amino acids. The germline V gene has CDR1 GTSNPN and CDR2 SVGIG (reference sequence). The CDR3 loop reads CAWSQQGNTEAFF. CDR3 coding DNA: TGTGCCTGGAGCCAGCAGGGGAACACTGAAGCTTTCTTT.

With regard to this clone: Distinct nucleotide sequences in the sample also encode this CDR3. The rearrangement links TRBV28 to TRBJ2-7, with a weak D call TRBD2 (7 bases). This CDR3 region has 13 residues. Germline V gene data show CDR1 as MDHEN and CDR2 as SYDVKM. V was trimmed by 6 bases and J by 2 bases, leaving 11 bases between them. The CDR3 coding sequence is TGTGCCAGCAGAGCCGGGGGGCCCTACGAGCAGTACTTC. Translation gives CASRAGGPYEQYF.